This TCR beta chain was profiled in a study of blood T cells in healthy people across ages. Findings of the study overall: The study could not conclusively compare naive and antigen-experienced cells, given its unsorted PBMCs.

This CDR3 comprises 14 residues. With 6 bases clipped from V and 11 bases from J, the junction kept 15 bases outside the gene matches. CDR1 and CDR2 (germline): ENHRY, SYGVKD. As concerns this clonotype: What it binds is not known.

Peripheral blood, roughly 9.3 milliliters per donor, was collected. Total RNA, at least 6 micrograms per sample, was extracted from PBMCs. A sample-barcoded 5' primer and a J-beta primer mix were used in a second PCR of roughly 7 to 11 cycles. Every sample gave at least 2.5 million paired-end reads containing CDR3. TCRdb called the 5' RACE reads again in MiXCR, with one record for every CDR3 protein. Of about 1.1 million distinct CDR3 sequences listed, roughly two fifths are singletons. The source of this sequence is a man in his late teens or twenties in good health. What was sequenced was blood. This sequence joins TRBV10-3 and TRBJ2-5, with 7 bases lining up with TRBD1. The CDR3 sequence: CAIRVTGTYNEQYF. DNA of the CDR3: TGTGCCATCAGGGTGACAGGGACCTACAATGAGCAGTACTTC.